This T cell receptor beta chain was observed in a study of OX40 agonist ivuxolimab in advanced cancers. Overall study: There were three patients with partial responses, one having hepatocellular carcinoma and two cutaneous melanoma.

The CDR3 runs 14 residues. Germline V CDR1 and CDR2: SEHNR, FQNEAQ (reference sequence). General study findings and limits: Determination of antigen specificity was not performed for the expanded peripheral T cells. At 0.1 to 3.0 mg/kg, CD4+ and CD8+ blood T cells expanded clonally by week 6. Some nonresponders likewise displayed low normalized T-cell clonal expansion.

With respect to this clone: Its antigen is not identified.

The table came from immunoSEQ multiplex PCR; TCRdb's copy has only in-frame clones and leaves some out. This table has fewer than 60,000 clones, 75% to 80% appearing once. This chain links TRBV7-9 with TRBJ2-3, with 7 bases identical to TRBD2. Specimen: CD4+ or CD8+ T cells sorted from blood, collected in a trial of the OX40 agonist ivuxolimab. The TCR was taken from an adult with an advanced solid tumor such as melanoma, head and neck, liver or kidney cancer. Here the CDR3 DNA reads TGTGCGGACGGGGCTAGCGGTAACACAGATACGCAGTATTTT. Its protein is CADGASGNTDTQYF.